The following is a TCR beta chain sequence with its context. Its antigen is currently unknown. TCR beta CDR3 region amplification was performed from RNA transcripts. The HTBI primer set served for first-round RT-PCR of the TCR CDR3. From the multiplex PCR reads, TCRdb called clonotypes with MiXCR, one entry per CDR3 protein. Here the sample spans about 370,000 distinct CDR3 sequences, 15% being singletons. This sample was included in a study of T cells in Graves' hyperthyroidism and ophthalmopathy. Study observations and caveats: Before onset, ophthalmopathy was predicted by the model a median around 6.2 months earlier.

Germline V gene lookup returns CDR1 MGHDK and CDR2 SYGVNS. Trimming cost V 5 bases and J 9 bases, with 13 bases left between them. The length of the CDR3 is 13 residues. Sample: blood. The chain combines TRBV25-1 with TRBJ2-2, with a possible D match to TRBD1 (5 bases). The clonotype originates from a woman in her sixties or seventies with Graves' ophthalmopathy. This chain's CDR3 is CASSLGPFRELFF. The CDR3 DNA sequence: TGTGCCAGCAGTCTGGGGCCATTTCGGGAGCTGTTTTTT.